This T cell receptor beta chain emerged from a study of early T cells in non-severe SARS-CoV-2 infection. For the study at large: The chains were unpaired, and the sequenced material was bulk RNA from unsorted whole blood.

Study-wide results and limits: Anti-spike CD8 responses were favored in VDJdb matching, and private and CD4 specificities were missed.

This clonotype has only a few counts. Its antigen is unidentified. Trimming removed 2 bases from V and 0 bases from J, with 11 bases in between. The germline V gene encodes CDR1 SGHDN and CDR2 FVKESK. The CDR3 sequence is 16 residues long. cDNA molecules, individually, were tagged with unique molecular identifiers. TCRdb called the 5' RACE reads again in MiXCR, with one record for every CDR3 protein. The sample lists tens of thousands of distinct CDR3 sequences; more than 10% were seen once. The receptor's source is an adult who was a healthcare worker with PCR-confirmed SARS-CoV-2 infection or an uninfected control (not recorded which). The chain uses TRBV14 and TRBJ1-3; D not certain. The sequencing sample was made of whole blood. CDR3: CASSQLGVDSGNTIYF. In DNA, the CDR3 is TGTGCCAGCAGCCAACTTGGGGTGGACTCTGGAAACACCATATATTTT.